The rows below give T cell receptor beta chains drawn from one sample of a study of blood T cell repertoires in COVID-19. Here immunoSEQ multiplex PCR was the method, and the copy in TCRdb shows in-frame clones only, minus some. This repertoire shows 470,000 or so clones, approximately 90% found once; its top ten account for roughly 4%. Material for sequencing was peripheral blood. These receptors all come from a woman in her twenties or thirties with acute or convalescent COVID-19. Both conserved end residues are part of each CDR3. The order of the fields is J gene, clone size, D gene, V gene, CDR3 protein, CDR3 DNA. The D gene is left open where the match is weak. Not all rows give a size; the values are once, few, many and, for expanded clones, a class.

j_call: TRBJ2-2
clone_size: -
d_call: TRBD1
v_call: TRBV27
cdr3_aa: CASSFMTGLYANTGELFF
cdr3_nt: TGTGCCAGCAGTTTTATGACAGGGCTTTATGCGAACACCGGGGAGCTGTTTTTT

j_call: TRBJ1-4
clone_size: -
d_call: -
v_call: TRBV30
cdr3_aa: CAWSAQGPGGKLFF
cdr3_nt: TGTGCCTGGAGTGCCCAGGGGCCGGGGGGAAAACTGTTTTTT

j_call: TRBJ1-2
clone_size: -
d_call: -
v_call: TRBV9
cdr3_aa: CASSPTGLGGHGYTF
cdr3_nt: TGTGCCAGCAGCCCCACAGGGCTTGGGGGTCATGGCTACACCTTC

j_call: TRBJ1-3
clone_size: -
d_call: -
v_call: TRBV10-3
cdr3_aa: CAIRDSSSGNTIYF
cdr3_nt: TGTGCCATCAGGGACAGTTCCTCTGGAAACACCATATATTTT

j_call: TRBJ1-1
clone_size: -
d_call: -
v_call: TRBV11-2
cdr3_aa: CASSLVPRGNTEAFF
cdr3_nt: TGTGCCAGCAGCTTAGTTCCCAGGGGGAACACTGAAGCTTTCTTT

j_call: TRBJ1-2
clone_size: -
d_call: -
v_call: TRBV7-2
cdr3_aa: CASSREGLYGYTF
cdr3_nt: TGTGCCAGCAGCCGGGAAGGGCTCTATGGCTACACCTTC

j_call: TRBJ2-5
clone_size: -
d_call: -
v_call: TRBV7-9
cdr3_aa: CASSLARAGRETQYF
cdr3_nt: TGTGCCAGCAGCTTAGCGAGGGCAGGACGAGAGACCCAGTACTTC

j_call: TRBJ1-2
clone_size: -
d_call: TRBD1
v_call: TRBV3-1/TRBV3-2
cdr3_aa: CASSQATGVPRQGYTF
cdr3_nt: TGTGCCAGCAGCCAGGCGACAGGGGTCCCCCGACAAGGCTACACCTTC

j_call: TRBJ2-1
clone_size: -
d_call: -
v_call: TRBV7-8
cdr3_aa: CASSLQGGLGNEQFF
cdr3_nt: TGTGCCAGCAGCTTACAAGGCGGTCTGGGCAATGAGCAGTTCTTC

j_call: TRBJ1-2
clone_size: -
d_call: -
v_call: TRBV18
cdr3_aa: CASSPSGNNYGYTF
cdr3_nt: TGTGCCAGCTCACCATCAGGGAATAACTATGGCTACACCTTC

j_call: TRBJ1-1
clone_size: -
d_call: TRBD1
v_call: TRBV19
cdr3_aa: CASSIVDWAGTGDMNTEAFF
cdr3_nt: TGTGCCAGTAGTATAGTTGATTGGGCCGGGACAGGAGATATGAACACTGAAGCTTTCTTT

j_call: TRBJ2-1
clone_size: -
d_call: -
v_call: TRBV5-1
cdr3_aa: CASSLEGVSSYNEQFF
cdr3_nt: TGCGCCAGCAGCTTGGAAGGGGTGAGCTCCTACAATGAGCAGTTCTTC

j_call: TRBJ2-1
clone_size: -
d_call: -
v_call: TRBV6-1
cdr3_aa: CASSEAARGVDEQFF
cdr3_nt: TGTGCCAGCAGTGAAGCCGCGCGGGGCGTGGATGAGCAGTTCTTC

j_call: TRBJ2-7
clone_size: -
d_call: TRBD1
v_call: TRBV10-3
cdr3_aa: CAISEPRTGTYEQYF
cdr3_nt: TGTGCCATCAGTGAACCCCGGACAGGAACCTACGAGCAGTACTTC

j_call: TRBJ2-1
clone_size: -
d_call: TRBD2
v_call: TRBV28
cdr3_aa: CASSHGGTFYNEQFF
cdr3_nt: TGTGCCAGCAGCCACGGGGGGACCTTTTACAATGAGCAGTTCTTC

j_call: TRBJ1-3
clone_size: -
d_call: TRBD1
v_call: TRBV30
cdr3_aa: CAWSGQGAGNTIYF
cdr3_nt: TGTGCCTGGAGTGGACAGGGCGCTGGAAACACCATATATTTT

j_call: TRBJ2-2
clone_size: -
d_call: -
v_call: TRBV18
cdr3_aa: CASSLDRQNTGELFF
cdr3_nt: TGTGCCAGCTCATTGGACAGACAGAACACCGGGGAGCTGTTTTTT

j_call: TRBJ2-3
clone_size: -
d_call: -
v_call: TRBV4-2
cdr3_aa: CASSQTQEGGSTDTQYF
cdr3_nt: TGTGCCAGCAGCCAGACCCAGGAGGGGGGGAGCACAGATACGCAGTATTTT

j_call: TRBJ2-3
clone_size: -
d_call: -
v_call: TRBV30
cdr3_aa: CAWSDGRGSGGTDTQYF
cdr3_nt: TGTGCCTGGAGTGATGGGAGGGGGTCTGGAGGCACAGATACGCAGTATTTT

j_call: TRBJ1-2
clone_size: -
d_call: TRBD1
v_call: TRBV6-5
cdr3_aa: CASRPGQGGNYGYTF
cdr3_nt: TGTGCCAGCCGGCCGGGACAGGGGGGTAACTATGGCTACACCTTC

j_call: TRBJ1-2
clone_size: -
d_call: TRBD1
v_call: TRBV5-1
cdr3_aa: CASSFFETGTVGGYTF
cdr3_nt: TGCGCCAGCAGCTTTTTCGAGACAGGGACCGTCGGTGGCTACACCTTC

j_call: TRBJ2-7
clone_size: -
d_call: -
v_call: TRBV2
cdr3_aa: CASSATGTAAYEQYF
cdr3_nt: TGTGCCAGCAGTGCTACCGGGACTGCAGCCTACGAGCAGTACTTC

j_call: TRBJ1-1
clone_size: -
d_call: TRBD1
v_call: TRBV29-1
cdr3_aa: CSVVGGQENTEAFF
cdr3_nt: TGCAGCGTTGTAGGGGGACAGGAAAACACTGAAGCTTTCTTT

j_call: TRBJ1-5
clone_size: -
d_call: -
v_call: TRBV16
cdr3_aa: CASSQLTRGSNQPQHF
cdr3_nt: TGTGCCAGCAGCCAATTGACCCGGGGGTCGAATCAGCCCCAGCATTTT

j_call: TRBJ2-7
clone_size: -
d_call: TRBD2
v_call: TRBV7-7
cdr3_aa: CASSSLAGASYEQYF
cdr3_nt: TGTGCCAGCAGTTCCCTAGCGGGGGCCTCCTACGAGCAGTACTTC

j_call: TRBJ2-5
clone_size: -
d_call: -
v_call: TRBV30
cdr3_aa: CAWSTGTETQYF
cdr3_nt: TGTGCCTGGAGTACAGGGACGGAGACCCAGTACTTC

j_call: TRBJ2-1
clone_size: -
d_call: -
v_call: TRBV19
cdr3_aa: CASSSYPSRLDEQFF
cdr3_nt: TGTGCCAGTAGTTCTTACCCTAGCCGGTTAGATGAGCAGTTCTTC

j_call: TRBJ2-2
clone_size: -
d_call: -
v_call: TRBV5-1
cdr3_aa: CASSLHLQGSNTGELFF
cdr3_nt: TGCGCCAGCAGCCTTCACCTACAGGGATCGAACACCGGGGAGCTGTTTTTT

j_call: TRBJ2-5
clone_size: -
d_call: TRBD2
v_call: TRBV9
cdr3_aa: CASSAYSGGPQETQYF
cdr3_nt: TGTGCCAGCAGCGCATATAGCGGGGGCCCCCAAGAGACCCAGTACTTC

j_call: TRBJ1-4
clone_size: few
d_call: TRBD1
v_call: TRBV6-1
cdr3_aa: CASSWRGQGAEKLFF
cdr3_nt: TGTGCCAGCAGTTGGAGGGGACAGGGGGCAGAAAAACTGTTTTTT

j_call: TRBJ2-7
clone_size: -
d_call: -
v_call: TRBV19
cdr3_aa: CASSMRAGTYEQYF
cdr3_nt: TGTGCCAGTAGTATGAGGGCGGGTACCTACGAGCAGTACTTC

j_call: TRBJ1-6
clone_size: -
d_call: TRBD1
v_call: TRBV19
cdr3_aa: CASSSLTGVGNSPLHF
cdr3_nt: TGTGCCAGTAGTTCCCTAACAGGGGTGGGTAATTCACCCCTCCACTTT

j_call: TRBJ2-5
clone_size: -
d_call: TRBD2
v_call: TRBV10-2
cdr3_aa: CASSDRSRAGGRETQYF
cdr3_nt: TGCGCCAGCAGTGATCGGAGTCGAGCGGGGGGCCGGGAGACCCAGTACTTC

j_call: TRBJ2-5
clone_size: once
d_call: TRBD1
v_call: TRBV5-4
cdr3_aa: CASSSGQGAGETQYF
cdr3_nt: TGTGCCAGCAGCTCGGGACAGGGGGCCGGGGAGACCCAGTACTTC

j_call: TRBJ1-6
clone_size: -
d_call: TRBD1
v_call: TRBV28
cdr3_aa: CASSSPSGQGYSPLHF
cdr3_nt: TGTGCCAGCAGTTCACCGTCGGGACAGGGCTATTCACCCCTCCACTTT

j_call: TRBJ2-3
clone_size: -
d_call: TRBD2
v_call: TRBV9
cdr3_aa: CASSVGFHSGGLGDTQYF
cdr3_nt: TGTGCCAGCAGCGTAGGCTTCCATAGCGGGGGGTTGGGAGATACGCAGTATTTT

j_call: TRBJ2-1
clone_size: -
d_call: -
v_call: TRBV5-6
cdr3_aa: CASVKGLDNEQFF
cdr3_nt: TGTGCCAGCGTTAAGGGGCTAGACAATGAGCAGTTCTTC

j_call: TRBJ1-3
clone_size: few
d_call: TRBD1
v_call: TRBV11-2
cdr3_aa: CASSTRQGAGNTIYF
cdr3_nt: TGTGCCAGCAGCACCCGACAGGGGGCGGGAAACACCATATATTTT

j_call: TRBJ1-5
clone_size: few
d_call: -
v_call: TRBV9
cdr3_aa: CASRSNQGNQPQHF
cdr3_nt: TGTGCCAGCAGGTCAAACCAGGGAAATCAGCCCCAGCATTTT

j_call: TRBJ1-5
clone_size: -
d_call: -
v_call: TRBV6-5
cdr3_aa: CASSPRQWGNQPQHF
cdr3_nt: TGTGCCAGCAGTCCCCGACAGTGGGGCAATCAGCCCCAGCATTTT